This paragraph reports one T cell receptor beta chain. The target antigen is unknown. These data originate in a study of monozygotic twins with inflammatory bowel disease. In germline, CDR1 is SGHAT, CDR2 FQNNGV. This CDR3 has 13 amino acids. TCRdb reprocessed the 5' RACE reads and stores each CDR3 protein as one record, lacking DNA. The sample totals roughly 200,000 distinct CDR3 sequences. Overall study findings and caveats: Relative to healthy twins, IBD patients had fewer clonotypes in common with others, a gap that was especially apparent with disease activity. Neither one strong signal nor one clonotype associated with IBD was supported.

The V and J genes are TRBV11-2 and TRBJ1-1; TCRdb names TRBD1, which stays unverified in the absence of DNA. The TCR sequence derives from a human donor with ulcerative colitis or Crohn's disease, or a healthy co-twin of an affected twin (not recorded which). The sample was blood. CDR3 amino acids: CASSLGSGDEAFF.